Below, 25 T cell receptor beta chains from the same sample are listed, as sequenced in a study of PD-1 blockade in classical Hodgkin lymphoma (dated by TCRdb to 2018 to 2021). Library method: the immunoSEQ multiplex PCR assay. Sourced from immuneACCESS, this table was stored by TCRdb with only in-frame sequences that have V and J called. A share of the clones is absent; for the studies checked, an unresolved V gene accounts for under half, and the remainder has no known explanation. Here the sample has around 60,000 clones; 88% occur a single time. Roughly 5.4% of the sample goes to the ten largest clones. The sample's time point, from its label and the paper: cycle 2 day 1 (C2D1) of nivolumab. Every trial patient had relapsed after autologous stem cell transplantation, and cohorts A, B and C differed in prior brentuximab vedotin exposure. This specimen was peripheral blood mononuclear cells (PBMCs), taken before the second cycle of nivolumab. The receptor set was obtained from a human donor with classical Hodgkin lymphoma.

This chain uses TRBV10-3 with TRBJ2-1; 9 nucleotides align to TRBD2. The CDR3 spans 17 residues. V lost 0 bases, J lost 7 bases, and 10 bases stayed unmatched. Germline CDR1 and CDR2: ENHRY and SYGVKD. The CDR3 here is CAISESAGGGARNEQFF. The CDR3 DNA reads as TGTGCCATCAGTGAGTCGGCTGGCGGGGGGGCGAGGAATGAGCAGTTCTTC.

V usage is TRBV5-1 and J usage is TRBJ2-7; weak D call: TRBD2 (7 bases). CDR3 size: 15 residues. Trimming took off 6 bases at V and 6 bases at J, with 22 bases between the two ends. Germline-derived CDR1 and CDR2 are SGHRS and YFSETQ. The chain's CDR3 is CASTTTGGPRGEQYF. CDR3 nucleotide sequence: TGCGCCAGCACTACGACCGGGGGGCCCAGGGGCGAGCAGTACTTC.

This sequence joins TRBV5-6 and TRBJ2-6, with D perhaps TRBD1 (5 bases). V was clipped by 4 bases and J by 2 bases, with 10 bases between them. Germline-derived CDR1 and CDR2 are SGHDT and YYEEEE. CDR3 size: 15 residues. In DNA form, the CDR3 reads TGTGCCAGCAGCGCCAGGGTGACTGGGGCCAACGTCCTGACTTTC. Its translation is CASSARVTGANVLTF.

This chain links TRBV5-6 with TRBJ1-2; D is uncertain. The CDR3 contains 15 residues. Germline CDR1 reads SGHDT; CDR2 reads YYEEEE. V lost 1 base and J 0 bases, leaving 10 bases between the germline ends. The CDR3 loop is CASSLMDVANYGYTF. In DNA form, the CDR3 reads TGTGCCAGCAGCTTGATGGACGTAGCTAACTATGGCTACACCTTC. The full variable domain, rest sourced from reference TRBV5-6 and TRBJ1-2, is DAGVTQSPTHLIKTRGQQVTLRCSPKSGHDTVSWYQQALGQGPQFIFQYYEEEERQRGNFPDRFSGHQFPNYSSELNVNALLLGDSALYLCASSLMDVANYGYTFGSGTRLTVV.

The chain recombines TRBV7-3 with TRBJ1-1; perhaps TRBD1 as D (6 bases). This CDR3 has 13 residues. In germline, CDR1 is SGHTA, CDR2 FQGTGA. Trimming removed 6 bases from V and 0 bases from J, with 8 bases in between. The CDR3, as DNA: TGTGCCAGCAGAAACAGGGTGAACACTGAAGCTTTCTTT. It encodes CASRNRVNTEAFF.

The CDR3 DNA reads as TGTGCCAGCAGCGTGAACCCGTCGGCACCCCTCCACTTT. This gives the protein CASSVNPSAPLHF. The rearrangement links TRBV7-8 to TRBJ1-6; D not certain. Per the germline V gene, CDR1 is SGHVS and CDR2 is FQNEAQ. This CDR3 has 13 residues. Trimming cost V 5 bases and J 11 bases, with 13 bases left between them.

The chain employs TRBV5-1 and TRBJ2-2; D remains unclear. Trimming removed 4 bases from V and 4 bases from J, with 20 bases in between. CDR3 size: 17 residues. Germline CDR1 SGHRS, CDR2 YFSETQ. CDR3 loop: CASSRSATTLGTGELFF. CDR3 sequence (DNA): TGCGCCAGCAGCAGGTCGGCCACGACGTTGGGCACCGGGGAGCTGTTTTTT. The variable domain in full, with the rest retrieved from reference TRBV5-1 and TRBJ2-2, is KAGVTQTPRYLIKTRGQQVTLSCSPISGHRSVSWYQQTPGQGLQFLFEYFSETQRNKGNFPGRFSGRQFSNSRSEMNVSTLELGDSALYLCASSRSATTLGTGELFFGEGSRLTVL.

V usage is TRBV5-1 and J usage is TRBJ2-5; no clear D. The germline gives CDR1 SGHRS, CDR2 YFSETQ. V was trimmed by 4 bases and J by 1 base, leaving 8 bases between them. This CDR3 has 13 amino acids. The CDR3 spells CASSVEVQETQYF. CDR3 bases: TGCGCCAGCAGCGTAGAAGTCCAAGAGACCCAGTACTTC.

This chain links TRBV7-8 with TRBJ1-5, with TRBD1 identical over 7 bases. After removal of 1 base from V and 6 bases from J, the junction contained 6 bases not matched to a gene. CDR1 SGHVS and CDR2 FQNEAQ come from the germline V gene. This CDR3 is 15 amino acids long. This CDR3 is CASSLGAGGLQPQHF. The CDR3 bases are TGTGCCAGCAGCTTAGGGGCAGGGGGACTTCAGCCCCAGCATTTT.

The chain carries TRBV6-5 and TRBJ1-1; D perhaps matches TRBD1 (6 bases). Trimming removed 4 bases at V and 9 bases at J, with 24 bases between. Germline lookup yields CDR1 MNHEY and CDR2 SVGAGI. This CDR3 comprises 16 residues. CDR3 protein: CASSSYAGTSQKKAFF. The CDR3, as DNA: TGTGCCAGCAGTTCCTACGCCGGGACATCCCAGAAGAAAGCTTTCTTT.

The rearrangement uses TRBV9 and TRBJ1-5, with D unclear. The V and J ends lost 2 bases and 3 bases respectively, with 9 bases between them. The CDR3 consists of 14 residues. From germline, CDR1 is SGDLS and CDR2 YYNGEE. This CDR3 reads CASSVGRTNQPQHF. CDR3 sequence (DNA): TGTGCCAGCAGCGTCGGAAGGACCAATCAGCCCCAGCATTTT.

This clone was found once. Here the CDR3 DNA reads TGTGCCAGCAGCTTAGGACTAGCGGGGGGACAAGAGACCCAGTACTTC. Protein sequence: CASSLGLAGGQETQYF. The chain carries TRBV5-4 and TRBJ2-5, with 14 bases fitting TRBD2. Unmatched junction bases numbered 2, after V lost 2 bases and J lost 2 bases. CDR3 length equals 16 residues. Germline V gives CDR1 SGHNT, CDR2 YYREEE (reference sequence).

The gene calls are TRBV5-1 and TRBJ1-1; D unresolved. The CDR3 consists of 15 residues. The germline V gene has CDR1 SGHRS and CDR2 YFSETQ. V dropped 0 bases and J dropped 4 bases, with 13 bases sitting between them. Here the CDR3 reads CASSLAVQPTTEAFF. CDR3 DNA sequence: TGCGCCAGCAGCTTGGCCGTGCAGCCGACCACTGAAGCTTTCTTT.

The chain recombines TRBV5-1 with TRBJ1-1; 7 bases are a match to TRBD1. With V trimmed by 4 bases and J by 6 bases, 15 bases remained unmatched. Per germline, CDR1 SGHRS and CDR2 YFSETQ. CDR3 length equals 16 residues. The CDR3: CASSPYQQGRNSEAFF. CDR3 DNA sequence: TGCGCCAGCAGCCCCTACCAACAGGGGAGAAACTCTGAAGCTTTCTTT.

This chain uses TRBV5-6 with TRBJ2-2; no definite D call. The CDR3 covers 16 residues. V was shortened by 0 bases and J by 1 base, with 10 bases between the two germline ends. Germline values: CDR1 SGHDT, CDR2 YYEEEE. CDR3 DNA: TGTGCCAGCAGCTTGGCCTACGGCCGGAACACCGGGGAGCTGTTTTTT. The encoded protein is CASSLAYGRNTGELFF.

The gene calls are TRBV5-1 and TRBJ2-4; D is undetermined. The germline V gene encodes CDR1 SGHRS and CDR2 YFSETQ. Between the trimmed V and J ends, which lost 2 bases and 5 bases, there was a span of 11 bases. The CDR3 extends over 14 amino acids. The CDR3 DNA reads TGCGCCAGCAGCTTTGACGACTTACAAAACATTCAGTACTTC. Protein sequence: CASSFDDLQNIQYF. Drawing the rest from reference TRBV5-1 and TRBJ2-4, the complete variable domain is KAGVTQTPRYLIKTRGQQVTLSCSPISGHRSVSWYQQTPGQGLQFLFEYFSETQRNKGNFPGRFSGRQFSNSRSEMNVSTLELGDSALYLCASSFDDLQNIQYFGAGTRLSVL.

This clone came up once. V is TRBV28 and J is TRBJ1-4, with D tentatively TRBD1 (5 bases). The CDR3 is 15 residues long. Germline V gene data show CDR1 as MDHEN and CDR2 as SYDVKM. Trimming removed 6 bases from V and 7 bases from J, with 18 bases in between. CDR3 residues: CASSPAGTKGEKLFF. The CDR3 DNA reads as TGTGCCAGCAGCCCCGCCGGGACCAAGGGTGAAAAACTGTTTTTT.

CDR3 DNA: TGCGCCAGCAGTTGGGACGCGAACACCGGGGAGCTGTTTTTT. This encodes CASSWDANTGELFF. The chain employs TRBV10-1 and TRBJ2-2; D is tentatively TRBD1 or TRBD2 (5 bases each). Germline V gene sequence: CDR1 WNHNN, CDR2 SYGVQD (reference sequence). There are 14 residues in the CDR3. Between the trimmed V and J ends, which lost 5 bases and 0 bases, there was a span of 7 bases.

J is TRBJ2-1 and V is TRBV6-5; 10 nucleotides align to TRBD1. Looked up from germline, CDR1 is MNHEY and CDR2 is SVGAGI. The CDR3 spans 15 residues. V dropped 5 bases and J dropped 4; count of bases not matched to a gene: 5. CDR3 in DNA: TGTGCCAGCAGTGCCCCGGGACAGGGGTACAATGAGCAGTTCTTC. Translation gives CASSAPGQGYNEQFF.

The genes are TRBV9 and TRBJ1-6; D not resolved. V lost 2 bases and J lost 0, with 12 bases in between. The CDR3 sequence is 17 residues long. Germline V CDR1 and CDR2: SGDLS, YYNGEE. The CDR3 sequence: CASSVEGGSSYNSPLHF. DNA for the CDR3: TGTGCCAGCAGCGTGGAGGGCGGGAGCTCCTATAATTCACCCCTCCACTTT.

The chain is built from TRBV28 and TRBJ1-2; D is unclear. The germline gives CDR1 MDHEN, CDR2 SYDVKM. V was cut by 2 bases and J by 7 bases, with 17 bases left in between. The CDR3 sequence is 15 residues long. The CDR3 is CASSLGGGSHGGYTF. In DNA form, the CDR3 reads TGTGCCAGCAGTTTAGGTGGAGGGTCCCACGGTGGCTACACCTTC.

This rearrangement joins TRBV5-1 to TRBJ2-2; 9 bases are shared with TRBD2. The CDR3 is 15 amino acids. Germline trimming cut 0 bases from V and 7 bases from J; bases unmatched to any gene: 4. In germline, CDR1 is SGHRS, CDR2 YFSETQ. This CDR3 reads CASSLELAGHGELFF. CDR3 nucleotide sequence: TGCGCCAGCAGCTTGGAGCTAGCGGGGCACGGGGAGCTGTTTTTT.

V usage is TRBV5-1 and J usage is TRBJ2-3, with TRBD2 identical over 9 bases. The CDR3 is made up of 17 amino acids. Germline-derived CDR1 and CDR2 are SGHRS and YFSETQ. After removal of 0 bases from V and 0 bases from J, the junction contained 5 bases not matched to a gene. The CDR3 DNA is TGCGCCAGCAGCTTGGTTGGGCGGGGGGGCAGCACAGATACGCAGTATTTT. This gives the protein CASSLVGRGGSTDTQYF.

The chain couples TRBV5-1 to TRBJ1-1; D not certain. V was trimmed by 6 bases and J by 3 bases, leaving 9 bases between them. The CDR3 sequence is 12 residues long. Per the germline V gene, CDR1 is SGHRS and CDR2 is YFSETQ. The CDR3 reads CASKAGDTEAFF. The CDR3 bases are TGCGCCAGCAAGGCCGGGGACACTGAAGCTTTCTTT.

The chain uses TRBV6-1 and TRBJ1-1, with 9 positions matching TRBD1. CDR3 length equals 15 residues. Losses at the gene ends were 2 bases for V and 1 base for J; bases not matched to a gene: 2. Looked up from germline, CDR1 is MNHNS and CDR2 is SASEGT. CDR3 DNA: TGTGCCAGCAGTGAACCGGGACAGGGGAACACTGAAGCTTTCTTT. Its protein product is CASSEPGQGNTEAFF.